This T cell receptor beta chain was identified in a study of shared clonotypes between healthy human individuals. Profiled with immunoSEQ multiplex PCR; TCRdb holds only in-frame clones, not every one. The data hold approximately 510,000 clones, with approximately 85% observed a single time. Germline V gives CDR1 KGHSH, CDR2 LQKENI. V was trimmed by 4 bases and J by 4 bases, leaving 16 bases between them. The CDR3 is 15 amino acids. This clone showed up just a few times. The clonotype was recovered from a woman aged 40 to 55 in good health. Some clones in this sample may be carry-over from other donors' samples. Sequencing was carried out using PBMCs. V usage is TRBV18 and J usage is TRBJ1-1; a possible D gene is TRBD1 (5 bases). The CDR3 sequence is CASSQSSGPITEAFF. The CDR3 nucleotides are TGTGCCAGCTCACAGTCCTCGGGACCGATCACTGAAGCTTTCTTT.